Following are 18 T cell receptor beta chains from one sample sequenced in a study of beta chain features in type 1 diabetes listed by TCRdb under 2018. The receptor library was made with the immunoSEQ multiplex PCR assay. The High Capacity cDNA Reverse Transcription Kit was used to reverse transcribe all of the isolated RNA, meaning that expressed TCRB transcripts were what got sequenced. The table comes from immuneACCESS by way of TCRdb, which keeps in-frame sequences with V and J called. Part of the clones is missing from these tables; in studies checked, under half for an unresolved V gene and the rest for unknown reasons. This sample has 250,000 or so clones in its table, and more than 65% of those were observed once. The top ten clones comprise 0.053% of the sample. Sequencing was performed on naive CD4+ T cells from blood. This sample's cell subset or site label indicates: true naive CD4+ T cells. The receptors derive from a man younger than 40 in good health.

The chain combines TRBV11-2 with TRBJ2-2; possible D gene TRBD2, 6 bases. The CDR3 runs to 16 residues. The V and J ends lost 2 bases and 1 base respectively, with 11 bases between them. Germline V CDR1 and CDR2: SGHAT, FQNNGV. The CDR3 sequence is CASSLTGSLNTGELFF. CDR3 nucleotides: TGTGCCAGCAGCTTAACCGGGAGCTTGAACACCGGGGAGCTGTTTTTT.

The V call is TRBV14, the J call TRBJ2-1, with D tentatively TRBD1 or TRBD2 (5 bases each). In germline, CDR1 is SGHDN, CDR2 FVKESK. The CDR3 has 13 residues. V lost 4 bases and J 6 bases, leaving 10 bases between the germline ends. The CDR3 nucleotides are TGTGCCAGCAGCCGAGGGGTGGCCAATGAGCAGTTCTTC. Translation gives CASSRGVANEQFF. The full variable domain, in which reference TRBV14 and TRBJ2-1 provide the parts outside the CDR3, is EAGVTQFPSHSVIEKGQTVTLRCDPISGHDNLYWYRRVMGKEIKFLLHFVKESKQDESGMPNNRFLAERTGGTYSTLKVQPAELEDSGVYFCASSRGVANEQFFGPGTRLTVL.

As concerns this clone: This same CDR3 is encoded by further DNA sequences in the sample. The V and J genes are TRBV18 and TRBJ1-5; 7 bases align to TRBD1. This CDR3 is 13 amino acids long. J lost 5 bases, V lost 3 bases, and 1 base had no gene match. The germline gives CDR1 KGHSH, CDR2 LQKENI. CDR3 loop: CASSPDRDQPQHF. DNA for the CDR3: TGTGCCAGCTCACCTGACAGGGATCAGCCCCAGCATTTT.

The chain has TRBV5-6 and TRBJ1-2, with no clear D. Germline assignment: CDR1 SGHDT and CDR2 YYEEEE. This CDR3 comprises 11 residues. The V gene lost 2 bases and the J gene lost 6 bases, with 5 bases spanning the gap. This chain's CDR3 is CASSFTDGYTF. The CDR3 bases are TGTGCCAGCAGCTTTACGGATGGCTACACCTTC.

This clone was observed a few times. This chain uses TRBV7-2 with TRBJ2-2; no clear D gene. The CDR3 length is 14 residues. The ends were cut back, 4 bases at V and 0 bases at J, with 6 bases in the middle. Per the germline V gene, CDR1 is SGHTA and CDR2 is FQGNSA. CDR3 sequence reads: CASSSQTNTGELFF. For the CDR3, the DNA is TGTGCCAGCAGCTCCCAAACGAACACCGGGGAGCTGTTTTTT. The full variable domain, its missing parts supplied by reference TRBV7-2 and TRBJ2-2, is GAGVSQSPSNKVTEKGKDVELRCDPISGHTALYWYRQSLGQGLEFLIYFQGNSAPDKSGLPSDRFSAERTGGSVSTLTIQRTQQEDSAVYLCASSSQTNTGELFFGEGSRLTVL.

The CDR3 nucleotides are TGCGCCAGCAGCTCGCAAGGGGAGCAGTACTTC. Translation: CASSSQGEQYF. The chain combines TRBV5-1 with TRBJ2-7; no reliable D call. Deletions cut 3 bases from V and 7 bases from J, with 8 bases between. Germline loops: CDR1 SGHRS, CDR2 YFSETQ. The CDR3 length is 11 residues.

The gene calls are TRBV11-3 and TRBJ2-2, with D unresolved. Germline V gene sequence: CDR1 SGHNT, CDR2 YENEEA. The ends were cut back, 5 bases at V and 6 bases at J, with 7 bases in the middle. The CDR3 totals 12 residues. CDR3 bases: TGTGCCAGCAGCCCCTCGCCCGGGGAGCTGTTTTTT. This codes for CASSPSPGELFF.

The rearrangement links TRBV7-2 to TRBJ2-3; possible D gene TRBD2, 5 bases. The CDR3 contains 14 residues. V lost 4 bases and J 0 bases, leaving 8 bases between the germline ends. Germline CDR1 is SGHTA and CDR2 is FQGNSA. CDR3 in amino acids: CASSSWTSTDTQYF. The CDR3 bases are TGTGCCAGCAGCTCATGGACTAGCACAGATACGCAGTATTTT.

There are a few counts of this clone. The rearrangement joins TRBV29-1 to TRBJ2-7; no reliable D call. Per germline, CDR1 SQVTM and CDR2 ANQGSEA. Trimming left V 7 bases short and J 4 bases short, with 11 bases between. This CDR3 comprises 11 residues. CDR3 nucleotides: TGCAGCGCAATCATGGCTTACGAGCAGTACTTC. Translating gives CSAIMAYEQYF.

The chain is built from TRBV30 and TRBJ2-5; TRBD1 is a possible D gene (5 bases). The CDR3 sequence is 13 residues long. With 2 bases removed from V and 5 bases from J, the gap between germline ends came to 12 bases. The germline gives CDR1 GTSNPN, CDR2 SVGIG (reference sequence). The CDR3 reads CAWSNLKGETQYF. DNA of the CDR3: TGTGCCTGGAGTAACTTGAAGGGGGAGACCCAGTACTTC.

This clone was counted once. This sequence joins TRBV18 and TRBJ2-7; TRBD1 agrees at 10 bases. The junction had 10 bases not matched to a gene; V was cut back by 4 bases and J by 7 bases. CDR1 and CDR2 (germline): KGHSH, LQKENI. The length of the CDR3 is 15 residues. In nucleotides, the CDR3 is TGTGCCAGCTCACTTCGGGACAGGGGCGTGAAAGAGCAGTACTTC. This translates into CASSLRDRGVKEQYF.

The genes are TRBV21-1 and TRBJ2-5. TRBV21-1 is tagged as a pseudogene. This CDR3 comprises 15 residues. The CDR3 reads CASIQARPIQETQYF. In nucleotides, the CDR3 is TGTGCCAGCATCCAAGCAAGGCCCATCCAAGAGACCCAGTACTTC.

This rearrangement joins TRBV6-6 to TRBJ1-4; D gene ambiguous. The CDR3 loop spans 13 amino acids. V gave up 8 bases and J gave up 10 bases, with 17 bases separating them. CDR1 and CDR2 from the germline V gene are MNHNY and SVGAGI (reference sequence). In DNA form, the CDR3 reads TGTGCCAGCCTTCCTCCAACGGGTGGAAAACTGTTTTTT. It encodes CASLPPTGGKLFF.

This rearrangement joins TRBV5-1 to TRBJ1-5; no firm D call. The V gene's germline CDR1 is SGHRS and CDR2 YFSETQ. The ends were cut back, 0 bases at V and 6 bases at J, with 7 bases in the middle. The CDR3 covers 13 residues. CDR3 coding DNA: TGCGCCAGCAGCTTGGCCGAGGGTCAGCCCCAGCATTTT. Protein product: CASSLAEGQPQHF.

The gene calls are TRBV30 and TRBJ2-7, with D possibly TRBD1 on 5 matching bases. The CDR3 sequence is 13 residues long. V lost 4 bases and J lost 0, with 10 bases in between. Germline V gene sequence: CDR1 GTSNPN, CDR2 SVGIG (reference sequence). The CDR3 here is CAWNLGVSYEQYF. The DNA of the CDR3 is TGTGCCTGGAATCTAGGGGTCTCCTACGAGCAGTACTTC.

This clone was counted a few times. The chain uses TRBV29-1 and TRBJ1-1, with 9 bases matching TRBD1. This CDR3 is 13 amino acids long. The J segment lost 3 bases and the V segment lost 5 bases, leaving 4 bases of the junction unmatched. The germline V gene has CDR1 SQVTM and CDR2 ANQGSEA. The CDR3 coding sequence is TGCAGCGTTAACCGACAGGGGGACACTGAAGCTTTCTTT. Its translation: CSVNRQGDTEAFF.

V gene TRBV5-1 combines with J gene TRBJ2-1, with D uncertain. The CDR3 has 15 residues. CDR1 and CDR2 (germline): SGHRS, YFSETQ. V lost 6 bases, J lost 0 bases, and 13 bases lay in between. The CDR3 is CASKAPASSYNEQFF. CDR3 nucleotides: TGCGCCAGCAAAGCCCCAGCGAGCTCCTACAATGAGCAGTTCTTC.

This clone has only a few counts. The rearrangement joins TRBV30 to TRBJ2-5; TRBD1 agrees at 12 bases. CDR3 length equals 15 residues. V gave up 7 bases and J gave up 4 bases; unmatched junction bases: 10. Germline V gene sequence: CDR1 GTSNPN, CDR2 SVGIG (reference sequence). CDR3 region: CASPSGQGARETQYF. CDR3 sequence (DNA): TGTGCCTCTCCTTCGGGACAGGGGGCGAGAGAGACCCAGTACTTC.